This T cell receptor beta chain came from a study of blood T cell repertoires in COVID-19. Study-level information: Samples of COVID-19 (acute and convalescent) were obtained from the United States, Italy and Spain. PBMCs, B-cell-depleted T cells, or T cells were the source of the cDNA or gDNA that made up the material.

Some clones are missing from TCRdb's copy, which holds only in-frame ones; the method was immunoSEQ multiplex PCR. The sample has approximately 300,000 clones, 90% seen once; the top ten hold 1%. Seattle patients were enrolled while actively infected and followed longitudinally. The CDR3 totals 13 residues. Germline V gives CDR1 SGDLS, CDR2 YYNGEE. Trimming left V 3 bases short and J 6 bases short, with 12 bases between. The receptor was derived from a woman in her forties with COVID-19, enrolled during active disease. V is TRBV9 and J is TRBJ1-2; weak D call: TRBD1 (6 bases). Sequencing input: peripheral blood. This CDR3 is CASSAAPGDGYTF. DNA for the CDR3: TGTGCCAGCAGCGCCGCCCCAGGGGATGGCTACACCTTC.